This T cell receptor beta chain was documented in a study of CD8+ T cells in alopecia areata. General study findings and limits: Among patients, TCR sharing was less clear than in mice, a difference possibly due in part to HLA diversity in the patient population.

Reverse transcription of extracted RNA yielded cDNA, which provided the sequencing template. The method was immunoSEQ multiplex PCR; TCRdb's version includes in-frame clones alone and lacks a portion of them. The sample lists 200,000 to 250,000 clones, roughly three fifths seen once, with nearly 5% in the top ten. About this clone: The target antigen is unknown.

Germline V CDR1 and CDR2: MNHEY, SMNVEV (reference sequence). With V trimmed by 8 bases and J by 2 bases, 2 bases remained unmatched. This CDR3 region has 13 residues. The chain couples TRBV27 to TRBJ1-5; 8 bases align to TRBD1. The clonotype comes from a human donor in good health. Sequencing was carried out using CD8+ T cells sorted from blood. CDR3 nucleotide sequence: TGTGCCAGCGGACAGGGCGGCAATCAGCCCCAGCATTTT. The encoded protein is CASGQGGNQPQHF.